Sequencing of this T cell receptor (beta chain) was carried out in a study of PD-1 blockade in classical Hodgkin lymphoma. The patients all showed relapse after autologous stem cell transplantation, while their brentuximab vedotin exposure varied. Profiling relied on immunoSEQ multiplex PCR, and the TCRdb table lists in-frame clones only, not all of them. The table includes roughly 81,000 clones, about 93% detected once. V shed 3 bases and J shed 3 bases, with 15 bases lying between them. CDR1 is MDHEN and CDR2 is SYDVKM in the germline V gene. The CDR3 runs to 16 residues. Sequences were derived from peripheral blood mononuclear cells (PBMCs), sampled before the second cycle of nivolumab. The chain uses TRBV28 and TRBJ2-1; TRBD2 might be the D (6 bases). This receptor was identified in a human donor with classical Hodgkin lymphoma. CDR3 loop: CASSFAGLGLYNEQFF. CDR3 nucleotides: TGTGCCAGCAGTTTTGCGGGGCTTGGGCTCTACAATGAGCAGTTCTTC.